This T cell receptor beta chain appears in the sequencing data of a study of blood T cells in healthy people across ages. Primed by a sample-barcoded 5' primer and a J-beta primer mix, a second PCR proceeded for 7 to 11 cycles. TCRdb re-derived calls from the 5' RACE reads in MiXCR, one entry per CDR3 protein. The sample includes some 800,000 distinct CDR3 sequences, around 45% of them seen just once. This clonotype showed up just a few times. The V and J ends lost 5 bases and 5 bases, in that order; junction bases with no gene match: 6. This CDR3 is 15 amino acids long. Germline V lookup: CDR1 MDHEN, CDR2 SYDVKM.

The sample taken for sequencing was blood. The genes are TRBV28 and TRBJ2-5; 12 positions agree with TRBD2. The receptor was derived from a man aged 60 to 69 in good health. CDR3 loop: CASSVPSGGVETQYF. In nucleotides, the CDR3 is TGTGCCAGCAGTGTCCCTAGCGGGGGGGTGGAGACCCAGTACTTC.